These T cell receptor beta chains were read from a single sample in a study of T cell responses to AZD1222 COVID-19 vaccine. Method: immunoSEQ multiplex PCR; TCRdb's copy keeps in-frame clones and lacks some. The sample carries tens of thousands of clones, 90% recorded once. Here the sequenced sample was peripheral blood, taken on day 0 of AZD1222 vaccination. These receptors all stem from an adult in good health. The CDR3 runs from the conserved cysteine through the conserved F or W. D genes are given only for firm matches. Size is omitted from some rows. Given values are once, few, many or a class for expanded clones.

j_call: TRBJ2-7; v_call: TRBV14; d_call: TRBD2; clone_size: NA; cdr3_nt: TGTGCCAGCAGCTCAGACCTAGCGGGTGACAGGGAGCAGTACTTC; cdr3_aa: CASSSDLAGDREQYF
j_call: TRBJ1-2; v_call: TRBV18; d_call: TRBD1; clone_size: NA; cdr3_nt: TGTGCCAGCTCACCGGGACAGGGGGCTTCCTATGGCTACACCTTC; cdr3_aa: CASSPGQGASYGYTF
j_call: TRBJ2-1; v_call: TRBV4-2; d_call: TRBD1; clone_size: NA; cdr3_nt: TGTGCCAGCAGGCCGGGACAGACCTACAATGAGCAGTTCTTC; cdr3_aa: CASRPGQTYNEQFF
j_call: TRBJ1-3; v_call: TRBV18; d_call: NA; clone_size: NA; cdr3_nt: TGTGCCAGCTCACCCTTAACGTCCCCCGGTAACACCATATATTTT; cdr3_aa: CASSPLTSPGNTIYF
j_call: TRBJ1-6; v_call: TRBV5-4; d_call: NA; clone_size: NA; cdr3_nt: TGTGCCAGCAGCTTGGAAGGACAGAGTAATTCACCCCTCCACTTT; cdr3_aa: CASSLEGQSNSPLHF
j_call: TRBJ1-4; v_call: TRBV4-3; d_call: NA; clone_size: NA; cdr3_nt: TGCGCCAGCAGCCAAGATAGGGGTCGGGAGGGTGAAAAACTGTTTTTT; cdr3_aa: CASSQDRGREGEKLFF
j_call: TRBJ1-2; v_call: TRBV28; d_call: NA; clone_size: NA; cdr3_nt: TGTGCCAGCAGCCCGGGACGGAACTATGGCTACACCTTC; cdr3_aa: CASSPGRNYGYTF
j_call: TRBJ2-5; v_call: TRBV7-6; d_call: NA; clone_size: NA; cdr3_nt: TGTGCCAGCAGCTTAGCCCAAGAGACCCAGTACTTC; cdr3_aa: CASSLAQETQYF
j_call: TRBJ1-4; v_call: TRBV4-1; d_call: TRBD1; clone_size: NA; cdr3_nt: TGCGCCAGCAGCCTGGGACAGGGACCAACTAATGAAAAACTGTTTTTT; cdr3_aa: CASSLGQGPTNEKLFF
j_call: TRBJ2-1; v_call: TRBV6-2/TRBV6-3; d_call: TRBD2; clone_size: NA; cdr3_nt: TGTGCCAGCAGCCCCGGGACTAGCAACAATGAGCAGTTCTTC; cdr3_aa: CASSPGTSNNEQFF
j_call: TRBJ1-5; v_call: TRBV24-1; d_call: NA; clone_size: once; cdr3_nt: TGTGCCACCAGTGCAACGACAGAGAATCAGCCCCAGCATTTT; cdr3_aa: CATSATTENQPQHF
j_call: TRBJ1-3; v_call: TRBV14; d_call: NA; clone_size: NA; cdr3_nt: TGTGCCAGCAGCCAAGCCGGAGCCACCATATATTTT; cdr3_aa: CASSQAGATIYF
j_call: TRBJ1-1; v_call: TRBV6-6; d_call: NA; clone_size: NA; cdr3_nt: TGTGCCAGCAGTTCCGACGTTGTAGGTGAAGCTTTCTTT; cdr3_aa: CASSSDVVGEAFF
j_call: TRBJ1-2; v_call: TRBV9; d_call: NA; clone_size: NA; cdr3_nt: TGTGCCAGCAGCTCCCAAACAGGGCGGGGAGGCTACACCTTC; cdr3_aa: CASSSQTGRGGYTF
j_call: TRBJ2-3; v_call: TRBV27; d_call: TRBD1; clone_size: NA; cdr3_nt: TGTGCCAGCAGACCCGGACAGGGACATATGTCGGATACGCAGTATTTT; cdr3_aa: CASRPGQGHMSDTQYF
j_call: TRBJ2-2; v_call: TRBV11-3; d_call: NA; clone_size: NA; cdr3_nt: TGTGCCAGCAGCTTAGTTAGCCTCACCGGGGAGCTGTTTTTT; cdr3_aa: CASSLVSLTGELFF
j_call: TRBJ2-1; v_call: TRBV7-9; d_call: TRBD2; clone_size: NA; cdr3_nt: TGTGCCAGCAGTCAAACGGGTAGCGGGGCATACAATGAGCAGTTCTTC; cdr3_aa: CASSQTGSGAYNEQFF
j_call: TRBJ1-2; v_call: TRBV5-1; d_call: TRBD1; clone_size: NA; cdr3_nt: TGCGCCAGCAGTCTTGACAGGGGAGGGGATGGCTACACCTTC; cdr3_aa: CASSLDRGGDGYTF
j_call: TRBJ1-2; v_call: TRBV2; d_call: TRBD1; clone_size: few; cdr3_nt: TGTGCCAGCAGTCAGACAGGGTCTCACTATGGCTACACCTTC; cdr3_aa: CASSQTGSHYGYTF
j_call: TRBJ2-5; v_call: TRBV28; d_call: NA; clone_size: few; cdr3_nt: TGTGCCAGCAGTCCCCGGGGCTCGGGTGAGACCCAGTACTTC; cdr3_aa: CASSPRGSGETQYF
j_call: TRBJ1-2; v_call: TRBV3-1/TRBV3-2; d_call: NA; clone_size: NA; cdr3_nt: TGTGCCAGCAGCCCAGGACTGACTAACTATGGCTACACCTTC; cdr3_aa: CASSPGLTNYGYTF
j_call: TRBJ1-2; v_call: TRBV11-3; d_call: NA; clone_size: NA; cdr3_nt: TGTGCCAGCAGCTTATGGGGCGGCGCTGGCTACACCTTC; cdr3_aa: CASSLWGGAGYTF
j_call: TRBJ2-7; v_call: TRBV7-9; d_call: NA; clone_size: NA; cdr3_nt: TGTGCCAGCAGCCCTAGGACAGAAAACTCCTACGAGCAGTACTTC; cdr3_aa: CASSPRTENSYEQYF
j_call: TRBJ2-1; v_call: TRBV5-5; d_call: TRBD1; clone_size: NA; cdr3_nt: TGTGCCAGCAGTGCCGACCAGGGGGTGGATGAGCAGTTCTTC; cdr3_aa: CASSADQGVDEQFF
j_call: TRBJ1-1; v_call: TRBV4-3; d_call: NA; clone_size: NA; cdr3_nt: TGCGCCAGCAGCCAAGTTTGGAGAGGTGACACTGAAGCTTTCTTT; cdr3_aa: CASSQVWRGDTEAFF
j_call: TRBJ2-3; v_call: TRBV7-2; d_call: NA; clone_size: NA; cdr3_nt: TGTGCCAGCAGCACCACGACCAGCACAGATACGCAGTATTTT; cdr3_aa: CASSTTTSTDTQYF
j_call: TRBJ2-6; v_call: TRBV6-6; d_call: NA; clone_size: NA; cdr3_nt: TGTGCCAGCAGCCTGACAGGCTCTGGGGCCAACGTCCTGACTTTC; cdr3_aa: CASSLTGSGANVLTF
j_call: TRBJ1-2; v_call: TRBV3-1/TRBV3-2; d_call: NA; clone_size: NA; cdr3_nt: TGTGCCAGCAGCCAAAGGCAGGGACATGGCTACACCTTC; cdr3_aa: CASSQRQGHGYTF
j_call: TRBJ2-1; v_call: TRBV6-2/TRBV6-3; d_call: NA; clone_size: NA; cdr3_nt: TGTGCCAGCAGTTACACCTTGAATGAGCAGTTCTTC; cdr3_aa: CASSYTLNEQFF
j_call: TRBJ2-7; v_call: TRBV7-2; d_call: NA; clone_size: NA; cdr3_nt: TGTGCCAGCAGCTCCCCGTTCTACGAGCAGTACTTC; cdr3_aa: CASSSPFYEQYF
j_call: TRBJ2-1; v_call: TRBV7-3; d_call: NA; clone_size: NA; cdr3_nt: TGTGCCAGCAGCTCTCGACAGGACCCCAATGAGCAGTTCTTC; cdr3_aa: CASSSRQDPNEQFF
j_call: TRBJ1-6; v_call: TRBV5-5; d_call: TRBD1; clone_size: NA; cdr3_nt: TGTGCCAGCAGCTTGGAGCCAGGGGGCTCTAATTCACCCCTCCACTTT; cdr3_aa: CASSLEPGGSNSPLHF
j_call: TRBJ1-5; v_call: TRBV6-5; d_call: TRBD1; clone_size: NA; cdr3_nt: TGTGCCAGCAGAAGACAGGGGGCTCGGCAGCCCCAGCATTTT; cdr3_aa: CASRRQGARQPQHF
j_call: TRBJ2-4; v_call: TRBV6-5; d_call: NA; clone_size: NA; cdr3_nt: TGTGCCACCGAGCAGGGAGAAAACATTCAGTACTTC; cdr3_aa: CATEQGENIQYF
j_call: TRBJ1-2; v_call: TRBV12-3/TRBV12-4; d_call: NA; clone_size: NA; cdr3_nt: TGTGCCAGCGATACAGGGTTTGGCTACACCTTC; cdr3_aa: CASDTGFGYTF
j_call: TRBJ1-5; v_call: TRBV2; d_call: NA; clone_size: NA; cdr3_nt: TGTGCCAGCAGTGAAGACAGGGATCAGCCCCAGCATTTT; cdr3_aa: CASSEDRDQPQHF
j_call: TRBJ1-3; v_call: TRBV7-6; d_call: NA; clone_size: NA; cdr3_nt: TGTGCCAGCAGCCAAGCAACAGCAGGGTACTCTGGAAACACCATATATTTT; cdr3_aa: CASSQATAGYSGNTIYF
j_call: TRBJ1-5; v_call: TRBV10-3; d_call: NA; clone_size: NA; cdr3_nt: TGTGCCATCAGTGAGTCGGAAGGGCTAGGTCAGCCCCAGCATTTT; cdr3_aa: CAISESEGLGQPQHF
j_call: TRBJ1-3; v_call: TRBV11-2; d_call: TRBD1; clone_size: once; cdr3_nt: TGTGCCAGCAGCTTAACCCAGGGGGTGCCTGGAAACACCATATATTTT; cdr3_aa: CASSLTQGVPGNTIYF
j_call: TRBJ2-7; v_call: TRBV20-1; d_call: TRBD1; clone_size: NA; cdr3_nt: TGCAGGGCGGGACAGGGCGACGAGCAGTACTTC; cdr3_aa: CRAGQGDEQYF
j_call: TRBJ1-1; v_call: TRBV30; d_call: NA; clone_size: NA; cdr3_nt: TGTGCCTGGATAAGGAGGACAGAGAACACTGAAGCTTTCTTT; cdr3_aa: CAWIRRTENTEAFF
j_call: TRBJ2-5; v_call: TRBV5-1; d_call: NA; clone_size: once; cdr3_nt: TGCGCCAGCACCCCGGGTGGGACAAGCGAGACCCAGTACTTC; cdr3_aa: CASTPGGTSETQYF
j_call: TRBJ1-2; v_call: TRBV7-2; d_call: TRBD1; clone_size: once; cdr3_nt: TGTGCCAGCAGCTTCGGACAGGGCTATGGCTACACCTTC; cdr3_aa: CASSFGQGYGYTF
j_call: TRBJ2-1; v_call: TRBV29-1; d_call: TRBD2; clone_size: NA; cdr3_nt: TGCAGCGCGGAGGGACTAGCCAGAACCAATGAGCAGTTCTTC; cdr3_aa: CSAEGLARTNEQFF
j_call: TRBJ2-7; v_call: TRBV2; d_call: NA; clone_size: NA; cdr3_nt: TGTGCCAGCCTCCGGACAGCCCACGAGCAGTACTTC; cdr3_aa: CASLRTAHEQYF
j_call: TRBJ2-5; v_call: TRBV9; d_call: TRBD1; clone_size: NA; cdr3_nt: TGTGCCAGCAGCCCAGGACAGGGTGGGGAGACCCAGTACTTC; cdr3_aa: CASSPGQGGETQYF
j_call: TRBJ1-2; v_call: TRBV20-1; d_call: NA; clone_size: NA; cdr3_nt: TGCAGTGCACAGGGCAGGGATGGCTACACCTTC; cdr3_aa: CSAQGRDGYTF
j_call: TRBJ1-6; v_call: TRBV7-2; d_call: NA; clone_size: NA; cdr3_nt: TGTGCCAGCAGCTTAGGGTCCTCGCGTCCGGATTCACCCCTCCACTTT; cdr3_aa: CASSLGSSRPDSPLHF
j_call: TRBJ2-2; v_call: TRBV3-1/TRBV3-2; d_call: NA; clone_size: NA; cdr3_nt: TGTGCCAGCAGGAGTACCGGGGAGCTGTTTTTT; cdr3_aa: CASRSTGELFF
j_call: TRBJ2-1; v_call: TRBV30; d_call: TRBD1; clone_size: NA; cdr3_nt: TGTGCCTGGAGTATCAAGATGGGACAGGGCACCTACAATGAGCAGTTCTTC; cdr3_aa: CAWSIKMGQGTYNEQFF
j_call: TRBJ2-7; v_call: TRBV7-8; d_call: NA; clone_size: NA; cdr3_nt: TGTGCCAGCAGCCCCGGGGGGCACTTATCCTACGAGCAGTACTTC; cdr3_aa: CASSPGGHLSYEQYF
j_call: TRBJ1-3; v_call: TRBV6-8; d_call: NA; clone_size: NA; cdr3_nt: TGTGCCAGCATGGCCAGGAACACCATATATTTT; cdr3_aa: CASMARNTIYF
j_call: TRBJ1-1; v_call: TRBV28; d_call: NA; clone_size: NA; cdr3_nt: TGTGCCAGCAGTTTACCTCGGACAAGCCCAAGCACTGAAGCTTTCTTT; cdr3_aa: CASSLPRTSPSTEAFF